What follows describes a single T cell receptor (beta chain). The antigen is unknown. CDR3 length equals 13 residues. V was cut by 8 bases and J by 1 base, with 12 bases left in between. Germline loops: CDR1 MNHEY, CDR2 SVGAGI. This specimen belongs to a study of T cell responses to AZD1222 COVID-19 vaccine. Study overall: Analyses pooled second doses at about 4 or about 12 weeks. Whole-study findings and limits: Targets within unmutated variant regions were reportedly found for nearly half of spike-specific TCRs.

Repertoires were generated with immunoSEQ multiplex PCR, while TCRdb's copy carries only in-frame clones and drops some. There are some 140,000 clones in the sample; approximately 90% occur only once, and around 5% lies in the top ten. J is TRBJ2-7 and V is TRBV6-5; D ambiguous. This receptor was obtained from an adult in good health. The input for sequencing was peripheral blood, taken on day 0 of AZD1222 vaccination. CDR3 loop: CASSENLSYEQYF. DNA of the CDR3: TGTGCCAGCTCCGAGAACCTTTCCTACGAGCAGTACTTC.